Listed below are T cell receptor beta chains from one sample, sequenced in a study of siplizumab effects on memory and regulatory T cells. TCRdb's copy holds only in-frame clones and misses some; the assay was immunoSEQ multiplex PCR. The repertoire holds roughly 40,000 clones, with around 92% as singletons. The sequenced sample was naive CD4+ T cells sorted from blood. These TCRs come from a human donor in good health. CDR3s include the opening cysteine and the closing phenylalanine or tryptophan. The order of the fields is V gene, clone size, J gene, D gene, CDR3 protein, CDR3 DNA. A D gene is named only where the DNA matches it firmly. The listing skips clone size in some rows; elsewhere it reads once, few, many or a size class.

V gene: TRBV4-2; clone size: .; J gene: TRBJ2-1; D gene: TRBD2; CDR3 protein: CASSQVPSGRGMDEQFF; CDR3 DNA: TGTGCCAGCAGCCAAGTACCTAGCGGGAGGGGGATGGATGAGCAGTTCTTC
V gene: TRBV19; clone size: .; J gene: TRBJ2-7; D gene: .; CDR3 protein: CASSTLGTLSYEQYF; CDR3 DNA: TGTGCCAGTAGTACTCTCGGGACACTCTCCTACGAGCAGTACTTC
V gene: TRBV4-2; clone size: .; J gene: TRBJ1-5; D gene: .; CDR3 protein: CASSPTGTDQPQHF; CDR3 DNA: TGTGCCAGCAGCCCGACGGGAACAGATCAGCCCCAGCATTTT
V gene: TRBV12-5; clone size: .; J gene: TRBJ2-5; D gene: .; CDR3 protein: CASGSQLGGQETQYF; CDR3 DNA: TGTGCTAGTGGTTCCCAGCTGGGCGGCCAAGAGACCCAGTACTTC
V gene: TRBV19; clone size: .; J gene: TRBJ2-3; D gene: .; CDR3 protein: CASSPRATDTQYF; CDR3 DNA: TGTGCCAGTAGCCCCCGAGCGACAGATACGCAGTATTTT
V gene: TRBV19; clone size: .; J gene: TRBJ2-1; D gene: TRBD2; CDR3 protein: CASKKGTSGGNEQFF; CDR3 DNA: TGTGCCAGTAAAAAAGGGACTAGCGGGGGGAATGAGCAGTTCTTC
V gene: TRBV7-8; clone size: .; J gene: TRBJ2-7; D gene: TRBD2; CDR3 protein: CASSSTSTYEQYF; CDR3 DNA: TGTGCCAGCAGCTCGACTAGCACCTACGAGCAGTACTTC
V gene: TRBV7-9; clone size: .; J gene: TRBJ2-2; D gene: .; CDR3 protein: CASSSDVGELFF; CDR3 DNA: TGTGCCAGCAGCTCCGACGTTGGGGAGCTGTTTTTT
V gene: TRBV9; clone size: .; J gene: TRBJ1-6; D gene: TRBD1; CDR3 protein: CASRAPQGEWSPLHF; CDR3 DNA: TGTGCCAGCAGAGCACCGCAGGGGGAGTGGTCACCCCTCCACTTT
V gene: TRBV6-5; clone size: .; J gene: TRBJ1-3; D gene: .; CDR3 protein: CASSRGGPSGNTIYF; CDR3 DNA: TGTGCCAGCAGCCGCGGTGGCCCCTCTGGAAACACCATATATTTT
V gene: TRBV2; clone size: .; J gene: TRBJ1-1; D gene: .; CDR3 protein: CASWGQGTEAFF; CDR3 DNA: TGTGCCAGTTGGGGGCAGGGCACTGAAGCTTTCTTT
V gene: TRBV5-1; clone size: .; J gene: TRBJ2-7; D gene: .; CDR3 protein: CASSYSATTESEQYF; CDR3 DNA: TGCGCCAGCAGTTACAGCGCCACAACTGAATCCGAGCAGTACTTC
V gene: TRBV27; clone size: few; J gene: TRBJ2-7; D gene: TRBD2; CDR3 protein: CASSLSGGTSGSYEQYF; CDR3 DNA: TGTGCCAGCAGTTTATCAGGAGGGACTAGCGGTTCCTACGAGCAGTACTTC
V gene: TRBV10-1; clone size: .; J gene: TRBJ1-1; D gene: TRBD1; CDR3 protein: CASRRDSNTEAFF; CDR3 DNA: TGCGCCAGCAGACGGGACAGCAACACTGAAGCTTTCTTT
V gene: TRBV5-6; clone size: .; J gene: TRBJ2-3; D gene: .; CDR3 protein: CASSPTVTDTQYF; CDR3 DNA: TGTGCCAGCAGCCCAACAGTTACAGATACGCAGTATTTT
V gene: TRBV27; clone size: once; J gene: TRBJ2-4; D gene: .; CDR3 protein: CASSLDSPPKNIQYF; CDR3 DNA: TGTGCCAGCAGTTTAGATAGCCCTCCCAAAAACATTCAGTACTTC
V gene: TRBV6-1; clone size: .; J gene: TRBJ1-5; D gene: .; CDR3 protein: CASSDLGQRPIQPQHF; CDR3 DNA: TGTGCCAGCAGTGACTTGGGCCAGAGGCCTATTCAGCCCCAGCATTTT
V gene: TRBV4-2; clone size: .; J gene: TRBJ1-1; D gene: .; CDR3 protein: CASSQGPYAEAFF; CDR3 DNA: TGTGCCAGCAGCCAAGGACCTTACGCTGAAGCTTTCTTT
V gene: TRBV7-9; clone size: .; J gene: TRBJ2-7; D gene: .; CDR3 protein: CASSLIRKPYEQYF; CDR3 DNA: TGTGCCAGCAGCTTAATCAGGAAACCCTACGAGCAGTACTTC
V gene: TRBV6-5; clone size: .; J gene: TRBJ1-6; D gene: .; CDR3 protein: CASSLQGLSPLHF; CDR3 DNA: TGTGCCAGCAGTCTTCAGGGCCTGTCACCCCTCCACTTT
V gene: TRBV7-9; clone size: once; J gene: TRBJ2-2; D gene: .; CDR3 protein: CASRGQRPGKNTGELFF; CDR3 DNA: TGTGCCAGCAGGGGACAAAGGCCGGGAAAGAACACCGGGGAGCTGTTTTTT
V gene: TRBV4-1; clone size: .; J gene: TRBJ1-3; D gene: .; CDR3 protein: CASSSRGGSLSGNTIYF; CDR3 DNA: TGCGCCAGCAGCTCACGGGGCGGAAGCCTATCTGGAAACACCATATATTTT
V gene: TRBV6-5; clone size: .; J gene: TRBJ1-1; D gene: .; CDR3 protein: CASSYSRGLATEAFF; CDR3 DNA: TGTGCCAGCAGTTACTCGCGGGGGCTGGCCACTGAAGCTTTCTTT
V gene: TRBV7-9; clone size: .; J gene: TRBJ1-2; D gene: .; CDR3 protein: CASSYFGQLDYGYTF; CDR3 DNA: TGTGCCAGCAGCTATTTTGGACAGCTTGACTATGGCTACACCTTC
V gene: TRBV2; clone size: .; J gene: TRBJ1-1; D gene: .; CDR3 protein: CASSVDSNTEAFF; CDR3 DNA: TGTGCCAGCAGCGTGGATTCGAACACTGAAGCTTTCTTT
V gene: TRBV6-1; clone size: .; J gene: TRBJ2-3; D gene: .; CDR3 protein: CASIRAGRAGDTQYF; CDR3 DNA: TGTGCCAGCATTAGAGCGGGTCGGGCGGGAGATACGCAGTATTTT
V gene: TRBV5-1; clone size: .; J gene: TRBJ1-4; D gene: .; CDR3 protein: CASSLRGSNEKLFF; CDR3 DNA: TGCGCCAGCAGCTTACGGGGTTCTAATGAAAAACTGTTTTTT
V gene: TRBV19; clone size: .; J gene: TRBJ2-1; D gene: .; CDR3 protein: CASSTQRSAQQFF; CDR3 DNA: TGTGCCAGTAGTACCCAACGGTCCGCGCAGCAGTTCTTC